This TCR beta chain was sequenced in a study of cytomegalovirus exposure and HLA in healthy donors. Points from the study as a whole: Most TCR sequences were uncommon, yet certain public TCRs appeared in many donors.

This clone turned up a few times. Antigen unknown. Use of 60 Vbeta and 13 Jbeta primers characterized the PCR. TCRdb's copy holds only in-frame clones and misses some; the assay was immunoSEQ multiplex PCR. The table lists some 150,000 clones, roughly 9.6% of them singletons, with roughly 6.4% in the top ten. Input material: PBMCs. This TCR was sampled from a woman in her thirties or forties in good health and CMV-seropositive.

The DNA for the CDR3 is TGTGCCATCCTGACAGAGAACACTGAAGCTTTCTTT. Its translation: CAILTENTEAFF. V and J are TRBV6-5 and TRBJ1-1, with TRBD1 as a possible D gene (5 bases). The CDR3 length is 12 residues. V lost 10 bases and J lost 1, with 10 bases in between. Germline lookup yields CDR1 MNHEY and CDR2 SVGAGI.